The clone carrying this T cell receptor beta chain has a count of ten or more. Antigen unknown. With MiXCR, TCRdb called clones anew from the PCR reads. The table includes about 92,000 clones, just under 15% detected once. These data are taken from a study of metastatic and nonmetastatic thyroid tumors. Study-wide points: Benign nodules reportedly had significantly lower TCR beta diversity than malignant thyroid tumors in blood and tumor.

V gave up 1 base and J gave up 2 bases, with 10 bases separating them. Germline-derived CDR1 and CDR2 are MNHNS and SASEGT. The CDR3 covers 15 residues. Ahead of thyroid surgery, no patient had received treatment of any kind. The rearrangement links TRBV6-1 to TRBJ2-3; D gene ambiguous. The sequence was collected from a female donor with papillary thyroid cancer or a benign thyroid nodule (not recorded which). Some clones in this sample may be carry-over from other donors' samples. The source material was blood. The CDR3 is CASSEDPLSTDTQYF. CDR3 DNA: TGTGCCAGCAGTGAAGACCCGCTTTCCACAGATACGCAGTATTTT.